The 2 T cell receptor beta chains below all came from one sample that was sequenced in a study of PD-1 blockade in mismatch repair-deficient tumors. Clones were sequenced by immunoSEQ multiplex PCR, and TCRdb holds only the in-frame ones, with some missing. This sample has some 120,000 clones, with over 60% found just once. Sequenced here: peripheral blood, sampled 60 weeks after starting pembrolizumab. The receptor source for this set is an adult with mismatch repair-deficient cancer.

The V and J genes are TRBV6-5 and TRBJ1-1; no clear D gene. The CDR3 is 10 amino acids. Per germline, CDR1 MNHEY and CDR2 SVGAGI. Trimming pared 2 bases from V and 6 bases from J, leaving 1 base between. The CDR3 loop is CASSYAEAFF. CDR3 coding DNA: TGTGCCAGCAGTTACGCTGAAGCTTTCTTT.

The genes are TRBV30 and TRBJ2-2; possible D gene TRBD1, 6 bases. The CDR3 sequence is 13 residues long. Germline values: CDR1 GTSNPN, CDR2 SVGIG (reference sequence). V lost 2 bases and J lost 5, with 9 bases in between. Here the CDR3 reads CAWSPTGTGELFF. DNA for the CDR3: TGTGCCTGGAGTCCAACAGGGACCGGGGAGCTGTTTTTT.